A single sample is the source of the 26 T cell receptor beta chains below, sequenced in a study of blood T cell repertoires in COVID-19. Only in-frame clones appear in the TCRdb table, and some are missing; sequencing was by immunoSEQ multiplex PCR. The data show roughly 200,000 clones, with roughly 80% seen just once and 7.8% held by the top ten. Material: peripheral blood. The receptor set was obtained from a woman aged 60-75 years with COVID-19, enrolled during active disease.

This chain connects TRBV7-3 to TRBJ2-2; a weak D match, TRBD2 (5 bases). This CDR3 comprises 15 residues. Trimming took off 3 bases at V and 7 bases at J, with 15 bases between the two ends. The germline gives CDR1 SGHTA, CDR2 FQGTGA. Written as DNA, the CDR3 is TGTGCCAGCAGCTTGAGGCCTAGCCATGGCGGGGAGCTGTTTTTT. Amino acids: CASSLRPSHGGELFF.

The CDR3 bases are TGTGCCAGCAGTTCCGGTGAGGGGGTTCCGGATAACTATGGCTACACCTTC. It specifies CASSSGEGVPDNYGYTF. V gene TRBV28 combines with J gene TRBJ1-2; D is possibly TRBD1 (6 bases). Germline values: CDR1 MDHEN, CDR2 SYDVKM. V was cut by 4 bases and J by 1 base, with 19 bases left in between. The CDR3 length is 17 residues.

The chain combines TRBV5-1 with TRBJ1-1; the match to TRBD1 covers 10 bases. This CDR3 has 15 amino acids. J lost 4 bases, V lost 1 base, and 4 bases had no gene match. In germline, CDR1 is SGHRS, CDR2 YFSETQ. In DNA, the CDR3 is TGCGCCAGCAGCTTGTCAGGACAGGGGGGCACTGAAGCTTTCTTT. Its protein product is CASSLSGQGGTEAFF. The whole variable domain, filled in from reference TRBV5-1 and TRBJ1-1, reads KAGVTQTPRYLIKTRGQQVTLSCSPISGHRSVSWYQQTPGQGLQFLFEYFSETQRNKGNFPGRFSGRQFSNSRSEMNVSTLELGDSALYLCASSLSGQGGTEAFFGQGTRLTVV.

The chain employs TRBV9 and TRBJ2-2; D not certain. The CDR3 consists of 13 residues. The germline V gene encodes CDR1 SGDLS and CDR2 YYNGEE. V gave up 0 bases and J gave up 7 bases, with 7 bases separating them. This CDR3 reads CASSVDSGGELFF. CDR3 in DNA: TGTGCCAGCAGCGTAGATTCGGGCGGGGAGCTGTTTTTT. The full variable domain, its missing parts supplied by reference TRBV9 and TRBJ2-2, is DSGVTQTPKHLITATGQRVTLRCSPRSGDLSVYWYQQSLDQGLQFLIQYYNGEERAKGNILERFSAQQFPDLHSELNLSSLELGDSALYFCASSVDSGGELFFGEGSRLTVL.

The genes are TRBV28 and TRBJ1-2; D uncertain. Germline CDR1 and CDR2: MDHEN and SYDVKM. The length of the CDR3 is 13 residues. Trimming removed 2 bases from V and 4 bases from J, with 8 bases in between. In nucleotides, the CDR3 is TGTGCCAGCAGTTTAAAGCGAAGCTATGGCTACACCTTC. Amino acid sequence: CASSLKRSYGYTF.

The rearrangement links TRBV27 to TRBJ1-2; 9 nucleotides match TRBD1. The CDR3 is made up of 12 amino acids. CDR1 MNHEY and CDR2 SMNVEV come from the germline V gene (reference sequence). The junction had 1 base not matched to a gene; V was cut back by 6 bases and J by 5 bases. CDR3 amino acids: CASRTGGYGYTF. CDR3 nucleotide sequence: TGTGCCAGCAGGACAGGGGGATATGGCTACACCTTC.

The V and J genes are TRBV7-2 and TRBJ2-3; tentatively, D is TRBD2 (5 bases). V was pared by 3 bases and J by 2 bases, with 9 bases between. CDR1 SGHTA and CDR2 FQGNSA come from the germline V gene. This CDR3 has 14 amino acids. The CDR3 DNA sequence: TGTGCCAGCAGCTTTGGGAGTAACACAGATACGCAGTATTTT. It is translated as CASSFGSNTDTQYF.

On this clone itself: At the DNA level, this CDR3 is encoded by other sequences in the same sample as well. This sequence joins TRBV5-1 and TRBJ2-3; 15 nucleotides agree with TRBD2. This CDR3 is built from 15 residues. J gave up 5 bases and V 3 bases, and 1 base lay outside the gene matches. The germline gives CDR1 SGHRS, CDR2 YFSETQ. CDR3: CASSSGLAGGDTQYF. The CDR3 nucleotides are TGCGCCAGCAGCTCGGGACTAGCGGGGGGAGATACGCAGTATTTT.

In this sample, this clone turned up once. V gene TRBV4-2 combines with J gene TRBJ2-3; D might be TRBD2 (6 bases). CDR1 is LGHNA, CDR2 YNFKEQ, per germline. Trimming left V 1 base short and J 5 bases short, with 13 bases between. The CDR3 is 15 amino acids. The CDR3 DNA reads TGTGCCAGCAGCCAAGGATACGGGGAGGAAGATACGCAGTATTTT. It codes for CASSQGYGEEDTQYF.

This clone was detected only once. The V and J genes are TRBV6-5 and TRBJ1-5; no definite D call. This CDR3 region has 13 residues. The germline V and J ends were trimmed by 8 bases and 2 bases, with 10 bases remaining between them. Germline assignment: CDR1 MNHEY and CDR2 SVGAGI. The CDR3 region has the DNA TGTGCCAGCTGTCCGGGTGGCAATCAGCCCCAGCATTTT. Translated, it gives CASCPGGNQPQHF.

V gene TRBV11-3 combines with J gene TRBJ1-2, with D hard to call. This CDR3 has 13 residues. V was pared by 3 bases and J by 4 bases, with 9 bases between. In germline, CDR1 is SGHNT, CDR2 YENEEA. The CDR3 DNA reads TGTGCCAGCAGCTTTAGTAGCGGCTATGGCTACACCTTC. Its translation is CASSFSSGYGYTF. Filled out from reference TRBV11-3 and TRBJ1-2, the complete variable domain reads EAGVVQSPRYKIIEKKQPVAFWCNPISGHNTLYWYLQNLGQGPELLIRYENEEAVDDSQLPKDRFSAERLKGVDSTLKIQPAELGDSAVYLCASSFSSGYGYTFGSGTRLTVV.

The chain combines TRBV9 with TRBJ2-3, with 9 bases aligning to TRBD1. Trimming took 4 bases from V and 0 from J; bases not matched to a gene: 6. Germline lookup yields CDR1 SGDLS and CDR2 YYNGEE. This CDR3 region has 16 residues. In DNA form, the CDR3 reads TGTGCCAGCAGCCCCCGGACAGGGGATAGCACAGATACGCAGTATTTT. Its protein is CASSPRTGDSTDTQYF.

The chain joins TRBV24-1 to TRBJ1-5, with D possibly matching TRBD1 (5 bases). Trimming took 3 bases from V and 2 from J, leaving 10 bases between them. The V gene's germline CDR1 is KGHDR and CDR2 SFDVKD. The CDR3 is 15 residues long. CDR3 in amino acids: CATSDPRGGNQPQHF. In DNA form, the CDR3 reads TGTGCCACCAGTGATCCCCGGGGGGGCAATCAGCCCCAGCATTTT.

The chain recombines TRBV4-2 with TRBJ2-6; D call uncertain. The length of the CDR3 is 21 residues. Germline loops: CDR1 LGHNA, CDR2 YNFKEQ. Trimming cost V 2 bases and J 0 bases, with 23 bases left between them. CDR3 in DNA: TGTGCCAGCAGCCAACCCGGGTTCGAGTTTGGCGTTCTCTCTGGGGCCAACGTCCTGACTTTC. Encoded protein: CASSQPGFEFGVLSGANVLTF.

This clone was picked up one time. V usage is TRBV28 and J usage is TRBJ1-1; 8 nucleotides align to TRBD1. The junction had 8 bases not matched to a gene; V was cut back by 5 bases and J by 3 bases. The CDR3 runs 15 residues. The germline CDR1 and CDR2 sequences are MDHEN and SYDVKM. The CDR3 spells CASSAGGASDTEAFF. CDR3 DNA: TGTGCCAGCAGTGCAGGGGGCGCATCTGACACTGAAGCTTTCTTT. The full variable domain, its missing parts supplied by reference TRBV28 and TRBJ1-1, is DVKVTQSSRYLVKRTGEKVFLECVQDMDHENMFWYRQDPGLGLRLIYFSYDVKMKEKGDIPEGYSVSREKKERFSLILESASTNQTSMYLCASSAGGASDTEAFFGQGTRLTVV.

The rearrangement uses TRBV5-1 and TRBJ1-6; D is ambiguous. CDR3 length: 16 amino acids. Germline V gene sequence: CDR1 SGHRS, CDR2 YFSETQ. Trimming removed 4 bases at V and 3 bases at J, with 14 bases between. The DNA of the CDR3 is TGCGCCAGCAGCCCGGCGGCGGATCTCTATAATTCACCCCTCCACTTT. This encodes CASSPAADLYNSPLHF.

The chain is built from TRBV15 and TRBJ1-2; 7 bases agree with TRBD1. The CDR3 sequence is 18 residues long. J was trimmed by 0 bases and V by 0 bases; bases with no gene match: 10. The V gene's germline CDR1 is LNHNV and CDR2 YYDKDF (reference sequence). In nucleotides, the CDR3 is TGTGCCACCAGCAGAGACCTACAGGGGCCGGTAACTAACTATGGCTACACCTTC. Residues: CATSRDLQGPVTNYGYTF.

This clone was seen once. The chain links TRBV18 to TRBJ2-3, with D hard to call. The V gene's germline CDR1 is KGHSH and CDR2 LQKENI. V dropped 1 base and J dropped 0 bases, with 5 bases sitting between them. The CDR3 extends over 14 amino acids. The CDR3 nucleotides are TGTGCCAGCTCACCACTCCAGAGCACAGATACGCAGTATTTT. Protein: CASSPLQSTDTQYF. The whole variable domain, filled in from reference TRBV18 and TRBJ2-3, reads NAGVMQNPRHLVRRRGQEARLRCSPMKGHSHVYWYRQLPEEGLKFMVYLQKENIIDESGMPKERFSAEFPKEGPSILRIQQVVRGDSAAYFCASSPLQSTDTQYFGPGTRLTVL.

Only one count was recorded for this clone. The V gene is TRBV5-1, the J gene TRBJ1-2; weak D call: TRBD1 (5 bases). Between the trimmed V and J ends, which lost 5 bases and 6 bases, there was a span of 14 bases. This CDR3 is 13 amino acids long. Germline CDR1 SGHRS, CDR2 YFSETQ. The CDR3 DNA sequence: TGCGCCAGCAGGGATGGGGCTCTCAATGGCTACACCTTC. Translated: CASRDGALNGYTF.

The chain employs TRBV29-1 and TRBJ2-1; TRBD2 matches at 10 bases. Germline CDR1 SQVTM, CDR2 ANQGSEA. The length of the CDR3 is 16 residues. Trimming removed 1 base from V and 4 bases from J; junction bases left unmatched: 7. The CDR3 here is CSVEASGSFWYNEQFF. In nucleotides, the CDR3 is TGCAGCGTTGAAGCTAGCGGGAGCTTCTGGTACAATGAGCAGTTCTTC.

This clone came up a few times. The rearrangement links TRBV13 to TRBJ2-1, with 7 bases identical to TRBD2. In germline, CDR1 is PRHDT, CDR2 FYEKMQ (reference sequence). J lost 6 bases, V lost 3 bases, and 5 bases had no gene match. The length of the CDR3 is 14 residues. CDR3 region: CASSLGGKVNEQFF. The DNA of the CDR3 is TGTGCCAGCAGCTTGGGAGGGAAGGTCAATGAGCAGTTCTTC.

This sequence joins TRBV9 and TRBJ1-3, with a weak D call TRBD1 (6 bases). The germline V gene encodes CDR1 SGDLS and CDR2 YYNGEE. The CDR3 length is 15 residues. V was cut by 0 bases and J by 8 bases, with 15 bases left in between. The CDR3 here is CASSVVGGTGDTIYF. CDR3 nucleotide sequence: TGTGCCAGCAGCGTAGTAGGGGGAACCGGAGACACCATATATTTT.

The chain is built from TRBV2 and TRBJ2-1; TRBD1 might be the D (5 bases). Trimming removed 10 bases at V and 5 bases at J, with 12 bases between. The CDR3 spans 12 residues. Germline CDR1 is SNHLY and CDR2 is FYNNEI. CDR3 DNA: TGTGCCAAGATCGACAGCGACAATGAGCAGTTCTTC. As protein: CAKIDSDNEQFF.

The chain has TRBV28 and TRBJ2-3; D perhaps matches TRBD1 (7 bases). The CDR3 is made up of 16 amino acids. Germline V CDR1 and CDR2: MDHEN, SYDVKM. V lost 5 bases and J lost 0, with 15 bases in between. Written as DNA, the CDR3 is TGTGCCAGCAGTGCTGACAGGGACTTTAGCACAGATACGCAGTATTTT. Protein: CASSADRDFSTDTQYF.

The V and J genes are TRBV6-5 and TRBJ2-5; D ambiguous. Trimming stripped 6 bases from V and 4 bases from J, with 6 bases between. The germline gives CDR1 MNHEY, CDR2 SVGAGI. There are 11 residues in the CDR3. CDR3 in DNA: TGTGCCAGCAGAGCAGGAGAGACCCAGTACTTC. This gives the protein CASRAGETQYF.

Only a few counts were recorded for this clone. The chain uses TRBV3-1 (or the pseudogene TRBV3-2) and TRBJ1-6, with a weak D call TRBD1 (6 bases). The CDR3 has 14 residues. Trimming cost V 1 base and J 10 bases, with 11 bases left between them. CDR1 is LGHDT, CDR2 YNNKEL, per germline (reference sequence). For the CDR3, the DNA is TGTGCCAGCAGCCAAGTACAGGGCAACTCACCCCTCCACTTT. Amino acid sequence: CASSQVQGNSPLHF.